The clone carrying this T cell receptor (beta chain) was recorded a few times. The antigen remains undetermined. This entry is derived from a study of T-cell reconstitution after alpha-beta-depleted transplantation in children. The study's findings and limits: The authors attributed T-cell counts and diversity one year after transplant mostly to newly produced T cells. At day 60, the high TCRbeta diversity found in some patients originated from recipient T cells and thymic progenitors that had survived. Reported findings indicate that, about two months after transplant, alpha-beta T cells came from several hundred expanded clones, which were derived from non-depleted graft cells.

Using unique molecular identifiers, the investigators prepared the TCRbeta library. TCRdb analysed the PCR reads with MiXCR anew, one entry per CDR3 protein. Of about 490,000 distinct CDR3 sequences in the sample, roughly a tenth were seen once. The CDR3 runs 17 residues. Germline V gene data show CDR1 as SGDLS and CDR2 as YYNGEE. With 0 bases clipped from V and 5 bases from J, the junction kept 5 bases outside the gene matches. Material: PBMCs, obtained before TCRalphabeta/CD19-depleted stem cell transplant. The TCR was taken from a child between 2 and 9 years old with inherited bone marrow failure, due to receive a stem cell transplant. The chain recombines TRBV9 with TRBJ2-3; 14 nucleotides line up with TRBD2. Here the CDR3 reads CASSVGGLAGAQDTQYF. In nucleotides, the CDR3 is TGTGCCAGCAGCGTAGGGGGACTAGCGGGAGCCCAAGATACGCAGTATTTT. Based on the CDR3 plus reference TRBV9 and TRBJ2-3, the full variable domain is DSGVTQTPKHLITATGQRVTLRCSPRSGDLSVYWYQQSLDQGLQFLIQYYNGEERAKGNILERFSAQQFPDLHSELNLSSLELGDSALYFCASSVGGLAGAQDTQYFGPGTRLTVL.